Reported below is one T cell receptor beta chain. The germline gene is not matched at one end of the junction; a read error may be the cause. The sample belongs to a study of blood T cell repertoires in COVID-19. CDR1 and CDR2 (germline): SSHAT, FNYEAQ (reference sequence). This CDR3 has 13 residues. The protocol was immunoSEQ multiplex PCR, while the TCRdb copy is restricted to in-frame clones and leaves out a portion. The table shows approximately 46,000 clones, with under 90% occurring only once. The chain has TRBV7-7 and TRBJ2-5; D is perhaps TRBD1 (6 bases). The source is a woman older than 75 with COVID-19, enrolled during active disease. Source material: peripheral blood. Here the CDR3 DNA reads TGTGCTAGCAGCCCGGACAGTAAAGAGACCCAGTACTTC. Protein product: CASSPDSKETQYF.